This T cell receptor beta chain was sequenced during a study of identifying expanded T cells in peripheral blood. Overall study results and limits: Differentially abundant clones: roughly 1.2 between replicates, 16.4 at approximately 14 days, over 18 at four. Variance in clone template counts between approximately two-week samples significantly increased with total template count across all healthy donors.

CDR3 length equals 13 residues. Germline V lookup: CDR1 KGHSH, CDR2 LQKENI. Trimming removed 1 base at V and 4 bases at J, with 8 bases between. As regards this clone: The antigen is undetermined.

Here immunoSEQ multiplex PCR was the method, and the copy in TCRdb shows in-frame clones only, minus some. The table shows around 66,000 clones, with about 89% occurring only once. Healthy donors had no documented immune events, such as infections, while sampled. The chain recombines TRBV18 with TRBJ2-7; the D gene is possibly TRBD2 (5 bases). This TCR was recovered from a person aged 18 to 69 in good health. Sequenced: blood. CDR3 sequence: CASSPQREYEQYF. The CDR3 region has the DNA TGTGCCAGCTCACCACAACGGGAATACGAGCAGTACTTC.